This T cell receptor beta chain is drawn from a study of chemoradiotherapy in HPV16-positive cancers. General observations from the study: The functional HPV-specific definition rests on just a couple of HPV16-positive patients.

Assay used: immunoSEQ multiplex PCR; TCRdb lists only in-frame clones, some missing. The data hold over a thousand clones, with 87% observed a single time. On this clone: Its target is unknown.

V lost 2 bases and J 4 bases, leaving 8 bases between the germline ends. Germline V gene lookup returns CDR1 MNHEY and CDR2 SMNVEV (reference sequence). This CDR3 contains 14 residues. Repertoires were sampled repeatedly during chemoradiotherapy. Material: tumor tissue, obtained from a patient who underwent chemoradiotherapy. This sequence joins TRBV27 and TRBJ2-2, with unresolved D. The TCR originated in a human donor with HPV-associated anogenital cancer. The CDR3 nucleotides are TGTGCCAGCAGTTTAAGGCTTACCACCGGGGAGCTGTTTTTT. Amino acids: CASSLRLTTGELFF.